This TCR beta chain emerged from a study of T cell repertoires in cytomegalovirus infection (dated by TCRdb to between 2018 and 2021). In terms of the full investigation: Peptide stimulations targeted recently identified HLA-C-restricted CMV epitopes, whose presentation resists viral immunomodulation, together with well-studied HLA-B-restricted epitopes. Donor HLA type was relevant to the analysis, because carriage of CMV infection together with the matching HLA type was indicated by public TCR beta signatures.

In light of the paper, this sample's treatment or condition label describes: in vitro stimulation with specific CMV peptide epitopes to enrich CMV-specific T cells. V was cut back by 8 bases and J by 4 bases, leaving a gap of 18 bases between them. The germline V gene sets CDR1 to MNHEY and CDR2 to SVGEGT. The CDR3 runs 15 residues from the cysteine to the phenylalanine. Left in the record is the CDR3 DNA by itself, 45 bases read in frame from the first base. Instrument used: Illumina HiSeq 1500. The raw public reads went through TCRdb reprocessing: fastp at Q25, MiXCR clone calling, in-frame beta chains kept. A single entry per CDR3 protein holds the most common genes and DNA from its merged rows. The sample table contains about 160,000 distinct CDR3 sequences; only one count was recorded for about 20% of them. The top ten clonotypes cover 20% to 30% of the sample. On this clonotype: No cognate antigen has been identified for it. Per-base qualities were not stored, and no clone one base away is much larger.

The investigation overall reported the following: The ex vivo response was dominated by HLA-C-restricted CMV-specific TCR beta clonotypes, and the single most frequent clonotype in two of eight donors was supplied by these HLA-C-restricted clonotypes. In both this cohort and an independent cohort of 352 donors, the cumulative frequency of public TCR beta family members distinguished carriers of CMV infection plus the relevant HLA type.

The chain employs TRBV6-2 or TRBV6-3 and TRBJ1-5; possibly the D gene is TRBD1, per 6 matching bases. The sequence derives from a human donor in good health (CMV status not recorded). Some clones in this sample may be carry-over from other donors' samples. The sample here was CD8+ T cells from cultured PBMCs, taken from culture after CMV antigen stimulation. The nucleotide sequence is TGTGCCAGCGGGGCTCTGGGACACATGAATCAGCCCCAGCATTTT. The encoded protein is CASGALGHMNQPQHF.